The rows below give T cell receptor beta chains drawn from one sample of a study of response to subunit inactivated influenza vaccine. TCRdb passed the RT-PCR reads through MiXCR, listing each CDR3 protein once. The table lists 650,000 to 850,000 distinct CDR3 sequences, approximately 15% of them singletons. The sample consisted of PBMCs from blood, taken 14 to 15 days before vaccination. These receptors came from a man aged 45-65 years who received an inactivated influenza vaccine. CDR3s include the opening cysteine and the closing phenylalanine or tryptophan. D genes are given only for firm matches. Where a row states a size, it is once, few, many or the class of an expanded clone; other rows omit it.

>TRBV24-1|TRBD2|-|TRBJ2-1
CATSDFRRLAGGVSYNEQFF
TGTGCCACCAGTGATTTTAGGCGACTAGCGGGAGGGGTGTCCTACAATGAGCAGTTCTTC
>TRBV2|TRBD2|few|TRBJ2-2
CASSDASGGAGELFF
TGTGCCAGCAGTGATGCTAGCGGGGGAGCCGGGGAGCTGTTTTTT
>TRBV11-2|-|few|TRBJ2-5
CASSLARTVQETQYF
TGTGCCAGCAGCTTAGCTAGGACAGTTCAAGAGACCCAGTACTTC
>TRBV7-2|-|-|TRBJ1-1
CASSLEGVSSTEAFF
TGTGCCAGCAGCTTAGAAGGTGTATCGTCCACTGAAGCTTTCTTT
>TRBV6-1|-|few|TRBJ1-2
CASSVRPRAPSYGYTF
TGTGCCAGCAGTGTGCGTCCGAGGGCGCCAAGCTATGGCTACACCTTC
>TRBV20-1|TRBD1|few|TRBJ2-3
CSARDGDRGADTQYF
TGCAGTGCTAGAGACGGGGACAGGGGTGCAGATACGCAGTATTTT
>TRBV7-6|-|-|TRBJ1-3
CASTLGGPGRNTIYF
TGTGCCAGCACCCTAGGGGGTCCGGGGAGAAACACCATATATTTT
>TRBV4-2|TRBD1|-|TRBJ2-2
CASSQDTGQWESGELFF
TGTGCCAGCAGCCAAGATACGGGACAGTGGGAGTCTGGGGAGCTGTTTTTT
>TRBV7-9|TRBD2|-|TRBJ2-1
CASSTGTSANEQFF
TGTGCCAGCAGCACCGGGACTAGTGCCAATGAGCAGTTCTTC
>TRBV6-5|-|once|TRBJ1-1
CASSYWQGNTEAFF
TGTGCCAGCAGTTATTGGCAGGGGAACACTGAAGCTTTCTTT
>TRBV4-1|-|-|TRBJ1-4
CASSQRIGAGVNEKLFF
TGCGCCAGCAGCCAAAGGATTGGGGCAGGGGTTAATGAAAAACTGTTTTTT
>TRBV6-1|TRBD2|many|TRBJ2-3
CVSASGGTDTQYF
TGTGTCTCGGCTAGCGGGGGCACAGATACGCAGTATTTT
>TRBV11-2|TRBD1|-|TRBJ2-2
CASSSAFESGDRGHPGELFF
TGTGCCAGCAGCTCCGCATTCGAATCCGGGGACAGGGGGCACCCCGGGGAGCTGTTTTTT
>TRBV4-2|-|few|TRBJ2-1
CASSQVFRESSYNEQFF
TGTGCCAGCAGCCAAGTTTTCAGGGAATCCTCCTACAATGAGCAGTTCTTC
>TRBV29-1|-|-|TRBJ2-3
CSVDSRLSDTQYF
TGCAGCGTTGACTCCAGACTATCAGATACGCAGTATTTT
>TRBV3-1|-|few|TRBJ2-6
CASSQGGGFGANVLTF
TGTGCCAGCAGCCAAGGGGGGGGCTTTGGGGCCAACGTCCTGACTTTC
>TRBV18|-|few|TRBJ2-2
CASSPRTEGTGELFF
TGTGCCAGCTCACCACGGACAGAGGGAACCGGGGAGCTGTTTTTT
>TRBV4-1|-|-|TRBJ1-2
CASSQVGKGMRGYTF
TGCGCCAGCAGCCAAGTGGGTAAGGGAATGAGGGGCTACACCTTC
>TRBV29-1|TRBD1|many|TRBJ2-3
CSVDRDTDTQYF
TGCAGCGTGGACAGGGATACAGATACGCAGTATTTT
>TRBV7-9|-|-|TRBJ2-1
CASSLAEVGHNEQFF
TGTGCCAGCAGCTTAGCGGAAGTGGGTCACAATGAGCAGTTCTTC
>TRBV29-1|-|many|TRBJ2-7
CSVKTKNYEQYF
TGCAGCGTCAAAACCAAAAACTACGAGCAGTACTTC
>TRBV12-3/TRBV12-4|-|-|TRBJ2-2
CASSETGLNTGELFF
TGTGCCAGCAGTGAAACAGGCTTGAACACCGGGGAGCTGTTTTTT
>TRBV10-2|-|-|TRBJ2-5
CASKVGKSQETQYF
TGCGCCAGCAAAGTGGGGAAGAGTCAAGAGACCCAGTACTTC
>TRBV20-1|-|-|TRBJ2-3
CSARGDTDTQYF
TGCAGTGCTAGAGGAGACACAGATACGCAGTATTTT
>TRBV5-1|TRBD1|few|TRBJ2-7
CASSLGGQGNEQYF
TGCGCCAGCAGCTTGGGGGGACAGGGAAACGAGCAGTACTTC
>TRBV12-3/TRBV12-4|TRBD1|few|TRBJ1-2
CASRPKGAGNGYTF
TGTGCCAGCAGACCAAAGGGGGCTGGGAATGGCTACACCTTC
>TRBV24-1|-|few|TRBJ2-5
CATSTGAGYQETQYF
TGTGCCACCAGCACAGGGGCGGGATACCAAGAGACCCAGTACTTC
>TRBV10-3|TRBD2|-|TRBJ2-2
CAITSASGSLANTGELFF
TGTGCCATCACCTCGGCTAGCGGGAGCCTCGCGAACACCGGGGAGCTGTTTTTT
>TRBV11-2|TRBD1|-|TRBJ2-3
CASSLSTSTGGAIDTQYF
TGTGCCAGCAGCTTATCCACCTCGACAGGGGGCGCCATAGATACGCAGTATTTT
>TRBV5-6|-|-|TRBJ2-3
CASSDSGRGTDTQYF
TGTGCCAGCAGCGACTCAGGACGGGGCACAGATACGCAGTATTTT
>TRBV9|-|-|TRBJ2-1
CASSVAQSLAYNEQFF
TGTGCCAGCAGCGTAGCGCAATCGCTGGCCTACAATGAGCAGTTCTTC
>TRBV2|-|few|TRBJ2-7
CASSVGPEQYF
TGTGCCAGCAGTGTGGGTCCCGAGCAGTACTTC
>TRBV20-1|TRBD1|few|TRBJ2-7
CSARDGYLRDRTYEQYF
TGCAGTGCTAGAGACGGCTACCTCCGGGACAGGACCTACGAGCAGTACTTC
>TRBV2|TRBD2|-|TRBJ2-1
CASRTSGRIHNEQFF
TGTGCCAGCAGGACTAGCGGGAGGATCCACAATGAGCAGTTCTTC